The rows below give T cell receptor beta chains drawn from one sample of a study of CD8 T cells in ankylosing spondylitis. TCRdb analysed the 5' RACE reads with MiXCR anew, one entry per CDR3 protein. Among 150,000 to 200,000 distinct CDR3 sequences listed, roughly 13% were seen once. Sequencing was done on a sample of blood, either unsorted or a sorted T cell fraction (not recorded which). The receptors derive from a male donor with ankylosing spondylitis or in good health (not recorded which). Each CDR3 is given with its conserved first and last residue. D genes are given only for firm matches. Clone size is shown for a subset of rows, as once, few, many or a class of expanded clone.

d_call: TRBD2
j_call: TRBJ2-5
clone_size: .
v_call: TRBV4-1
cdr3_nt: TGCGCCAGCAGCCCTAGACTAGCGGGGCGCCAAGAGACCCAGTACTTC
cdr3_aa: CASSPRLAGRQETQYF

d_call: TRBD1
j_call: TRBJ2-1
clone_size: many
v_call: TRBV24-1
cdr3_nt: TGTGCCACCAGTGACCAACAGGGGCCCAATGAGCAGTTCTTC
cdr3_aa: CATSDQQGPNEQFF

d_call: .
j_call: TRBJ2-4
clone_size: .
v_call: TRBV9
cdr3_nt: TGTGCCAGCAGCGTAGGGCAGTCCTCGGTTCAGTACTTC
cdr3_aa: CASSVGQSSVQYF

d_call: .
j_call: TRBJ2-7
clone_size: .
v_call: TRBV14
cdr3_nt: TGTGCCAGCAGCCAAGGGGCCGGTAGGTTCCACTACGAGCAGTACTTC
cdr3_aa: CASSQGAGRFHYEQYF

d_call: TRBD1
j_call: TRBJ1-4
clone_size: .
v_call: TRBV7-9
cdr3_nt: TGTGCCAGCAGCCACCCGACAGGGGCTAATGAAAAACTGTTTTTT
cdr3_aa: CASSHPTGANEKLFF

d_call: .
j_call: TRBJ1-1
clone_size: .
v_call: TRBV6-1
cdr3_nt: TGTGCCAGCAGTGAGAGGGGTGACACTGAAGCTTTCTTT
cdr3_aa: CASSERGDTEAFF

d_call: TRBD1
j_call: TRBJ1-2
clone_size: many
v_call: TRBV7-8
cdr3_nt: TGTGCCAGCAGCTCCGGACAGGCTAACTATGGCTACACCTTC
cdr3_aa: CASSSGQANYGYTF

d_call: .
j_call: TRBJ1-2
clone_size: many
v_call: TRBV27
cdr3_nt: TGTGCCAGCAGTTTATCGGGACCTCTTCGATATGGCTACACCTTC
cdr3_aa: CASSLSGPLRYGYTF

d_call: .
j_call: TRBJ2-7
clone_size: few
v_call: TRBV7-9
cdr3_nt: TGTGCCAGCAGCACAGGGATCTCCTACGAGCAGTACTTC
cdr3_aa: CASSTGISYEQYF

d_call: TRBD2
j_call: TRBJ2-1
clone_size: .
v_call: TRBV2
cdr3_nt: TGTGCCAGCACGAGGACTAGCGGGAGGGGAAATGAGCAGTTCTTC
cdr3_aa: CASTRTSGRGNEQFF

d_call: .
j_call: TRBJ2-2
clone_size: few
v_call: TRBV24-1
cdr3_nt: TGTGCCACCAGTGATTCTGCTAACACCGGGGAGCTGTTTTTT
cdr3_aa: CATSDSANTGELFF

d_call: .
j_call: TRBJ2-3
clone_size: .
v_call: TRBV11-3
cdr3_nt: TGTGCCAGCAGCCCCTGGGACGGAAAAGGTCCAGATACGCAGTATTTT
cdr3_aa: CASSPWDGKGPDTQYF

d_call: TRBD1
j_call: TRBJ2-7
clone_size: few
v_call: TRBV9
cdr3_nt: TGTGCCAGCAGCGGGGGACAGGGCTCCTACGAGCAGTACTTC
cdr3_aa: CASSGGQGSYEQYF

d_call: .
j_call: TRBJ2-2
clone_size: .
v_call: TRBV25-1
cdr3_nt: TGTGCCAGCAGTAGGTTGACGGGGACCGGGGAGCTGTTTTTT
cdr3_aa: CASSRLTGTGELFF

d_call: .
j_call: TRBJ1-6
clone_size: few
v_call: TRBV4-1
cdr3_nt: TGCGCCAGCAGCCACCCCTCGGGAGGGGACCTTAATTCACCCCTCCACTTT
cdr3_aa: CASSHPSGGDLNSPLHF

d_call: .
j_call: TRBJ2-1
clone_size: .
v_call: TRBV4-2
cdr3_nt: TGTGCCAGCAGCCAATTAGCGGCCCGGGACAATGAGCAGTTCTTC
cdr3_aa: CASSQLAARDNEQFF

d_call: .
j_call: TRBJ2-3
clone_size: many
v_call: TRBV19
cdr3_nt: TGTGCCTGCAATAGCGGCCGCACAGATACGCAGTATTTT
cdr3_aa: CACNSGRTDTQYF

d_call: .
j_call: TRBJ2-3
clone_size: .
v_call: TRBV6-1
cdr3_nt: TGTGCCAGCAGTGGGCCGCCGGGGACTCCGGGACACTTTAGCACAGATACGCAGTATTTT
cdr3_aa: CASSGPPGTPGHFSTDTQYF

d_call: .
j_call: TRBJ2-2
clone_size: few
v_call: TRBV12-3/TRBV12-4
cdr3_nt: TGTGCCATAAGGACGGCGTCGAACACCGGGGAGCTGTTTTTT
cdr3_aa: CAIRTASNTGELFF

d_call: .
j_call: TRBJ1-5
clone_size: .
v_call: TRBV5-6
cdr3_nt: TGTGCCAGCAGCTTGAAATATGCCTTCGATCAGCCCCAGCATTTT
cdr3_aa: CASSLKYAFDQPQHF

d_call: TRBD2
j_call: TRBJ2-7
clone_size: .
v_call: TRBV3-1
cdr3_nt: TGTGCCAGCAGCCGCATCGGACTAGCGGGTGGGGGCCACGAGCAGTACTTC
cdr3_aa: CASSRIGLAGGGHEQYF

d_call: TRBD1
j_call: TRBJ2-7
clone_size: many
v_call: TRBV5-1
cdr3_nt: TGCGCCAGCAGCATCCCTACCGGGACAGGGAGCCCCTACGAGCAGTACTTC
cdr3_aa: CASSIPTGTGSPYEQYF

d_call: TRBD2
j_call: TRBJ2-7
clone_size: many
v_call: TRBV12-5
cdr3_nt: TGTGCTAGTGGTTTGGTAGCTAGCGGGAGCACCTACGAGCAGTACTTC
cdr3_aa: CASGLVASGSTYEQYF

d_call: .
j_call: TRBJ1-2
clone_size: .
v_call: TRBV4-1
cdr3_nt: TGCGCCAGCAGCCAATTGGCAGGGGATGTCTATGGCTACACCTTC
cdr3_aa: CASSQLAGDVYGYTF

d_call: .
j_call: TRBJ2-5
clone_size: few
v_call: TRBV4-1
cdr3_nt: TGCGCCAGCAGTCGGTTTCTCAGAACTTCCTCCGGACAAGAGACCCAGTACTTC
cdr3_aa: CASSRFLRTSSGQETQYF

d_call: .
j_call: TRBJ1-2
clone_size: .
v_call: TRBV4-1
cdr3_nt: TGCGCCAGCAGCCAAGGGAGTTCGCTGGGGGCTCTCTACACCTTC
cdr3_aa: CASSQGSSLGALYTF

d_call: .
j_call: TRBJ2-1
clone_size: many
v_call: TRBV20-1
cdr3_nt: TGCAGTGCTAGTACGTGGGAGGCTATATACAATGAGCAGTTCTTC
cdr3_aa: CSASTWEAIYNEQFF

d_call: .
j_call: TRBJ2-7
clone_size: .
v_call: TRBV10-3
cdr3_nt: TGTGCCATCAGTTCTAGCGAGAGACACGAGCAGTACTTC
cdr3_aa: CAISSSERHEQYF

d_call: .
j_call: TRBJ2-7
clone_size: .
v_call: TRBV6-5
cdr3_nt: TGTGCCAGCAGTTACATGCAGGATGGCAGATCCTACGAGCAGTACTTC
cdr3_aa: CASSYMQDGRSYEQYF

d_call: .
j_call: TRBJ2-7
clone_size: many
v_call: TRBV5-6
cdr3_nt: TGTGCCAGCAGCTATATTGACAGTTCCTACGAGCAGTACTTC
cdr3_aa: CASSYIDSSYEQYF

d_call: TRBD2
j_call: TRBJ2-3
clone_size: .
v_call: TRBV6-2/TRBV6-3
cdr3_nt: TGTGCCAGCAGTCCCCAAGCGGGGCGCTTCACAGATACGCAGTATTTT
cdr3_aa: CASSPQAGRFTDTQYF

d_call: TRBD1
j_call: TRBJ2-5
clone_size: .
v_call: TRBV18
cdr3_nt: TGTGCCAGCTCACCCCGGGACAGGGGAGAGGAGACCCAGTACTTC
cdr3_aa: CASSPRDRGEETQYF

d_call: TRBD2
j_call: TRBJ2-1
clone_size: .
v_call: TRBV29-1
cdr3_nt: TGCAGCGTTGAATTACACCTGACTAGCACCAATGAGCAGTTCTTC
cdr3_aa: CSVELHLTSTNEQFF

d_call: .
j_call: TRBJ2-5
clone_size: .
v_call: TRBV7-9
cdr3_nt: TGTGTCAGCAGCCCAACGGGCCTTGGGGGGACCCAGTACTTC
cdr3_aa: CVSSPTGLGGTQYF

d_call: .
j_call: TRBJ1-5
clone_size: many
v_call: TRBV6-1
cdr3_nt: TGTGCCAGCGAGGACGGGTCGGGCAATCAGCCCCAGCATTTT
cdr3_aa: CASEDGSGNQPQHF

d_call: .
j_call: TRBJ2-1
clone_size: many
v_call: TRBV5-1
cdr3_nt: TGCGCCAGCAGCGTCTACAATGAGCAGTTCTTC
cdr3_aa: CASSVYNEQFF

d_call: .
j_call: TRBJ1-5
clone_size: .
v_call: TRBV6-1
cdr3_nt: TGTGCCAGCAGTAGGGACGGGGCGGGCAATCAGCCCCAGCATTTT
cdr3_aa: CASSRDGAGNQPQHF

d_call: .
j_call: TRBJ1-1
clone_size: .
v_call: TRBV12-3/TRBV12-4
cdr3_nt: TGTGCCAGCAGCCTGACACCTGGGAGGACTGAAGCTTTCTTT
cdr3_aa: CASSLTPGRTEAFF

d_call: .
j_call: TRBJ2-3
clone_size: few
v_call: TRBV12-3/TRBV12-4
cdr3_nt: TGTGCCAGCAGCCCGTTGCGGGGGCCCCTCACAGATACGCAGTATTTT
cdr3_aa: CASSPLRGPLTDTQYF

d_call: .
j_call: TRBJ1-4
clone_size: .
v_call: TRBV12-5
cdr3_nt: TGTGCTACCCGCCCACCGGAGGGTGAAAAACTGTTTTTT
cdr3_aa: CATRPPEGEKLFF

d_call: .
j_call: TRBJ2-6
clone_size: .
v_call: TRBV18
cdr3_nt: TGTGCCAGCTCACCACGGGAATCTGGGGCCAACGTCCTGACTTTC
cdr3_aa: CASSPRESGANVLTF